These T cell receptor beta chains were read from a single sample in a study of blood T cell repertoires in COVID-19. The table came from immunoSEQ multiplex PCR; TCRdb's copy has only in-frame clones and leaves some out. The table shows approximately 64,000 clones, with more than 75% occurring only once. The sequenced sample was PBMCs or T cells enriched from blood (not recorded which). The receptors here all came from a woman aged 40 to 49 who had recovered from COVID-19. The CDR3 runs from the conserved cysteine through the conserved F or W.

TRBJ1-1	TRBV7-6	CASSAQQGAGTEAFF
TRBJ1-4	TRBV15	CATSRDLHSTNEKLFF
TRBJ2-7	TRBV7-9	CASSYPSYEQYF
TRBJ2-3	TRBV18	CASSPAGFTQYF
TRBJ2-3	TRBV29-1	CSVRTGTDTQYF
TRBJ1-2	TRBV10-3	CAISGQAGIYGYTF
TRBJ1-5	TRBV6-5	CASSYSRAGQPQHF
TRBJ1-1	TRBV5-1	CASSAGTGGLGTEAFF
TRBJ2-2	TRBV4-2	CASSQGVAGGQITGELFF
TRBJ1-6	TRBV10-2	CASSQTGTAGNSPLHF
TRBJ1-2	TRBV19	CASSTNRGSNYGYTF
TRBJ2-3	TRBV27	CASSFRQGTDTQYF
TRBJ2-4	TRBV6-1	CASSEAGRTDIQYF
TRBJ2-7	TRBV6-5	CASSSLPGAYEQYF
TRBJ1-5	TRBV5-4	CASSLNRGVGNQPQHF
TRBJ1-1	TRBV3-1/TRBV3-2	CASSQGTGQVNTEAFF
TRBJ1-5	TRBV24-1	CATSDSTDQPQHF
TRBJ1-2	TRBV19	CASSPRGYGYTF
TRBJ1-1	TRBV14	CASSQGYPGTGGTEAFF
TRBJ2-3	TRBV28	CASSGRTQYF
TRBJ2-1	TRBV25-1	CASSGTDNEQFF
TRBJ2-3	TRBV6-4	CASSEHHSTDTQYF
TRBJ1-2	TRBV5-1	CASSPVTGTADYGYTF
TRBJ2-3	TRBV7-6	CASSPRTGSDTQYF
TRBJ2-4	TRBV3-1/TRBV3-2	CASSQGDGLAKNIQYF
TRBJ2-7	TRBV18	CASSPGGSTYEQYF
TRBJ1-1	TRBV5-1	CASSSNGGDTEAFF